Listed below are T cell receptor beta chains from one sample, sequenced in a study of OX40 agonist ivuxolimab in advanced cancers. The assay was immunoSEQ multiplex PCR, and TCRdb's table has in-frame clones only and misses some. The sample lists roughly 90,000 clones, approximately 90% seen once, with about 0.3% in the top ten. This sample comprised CD4+ or CD8+ T cells sorted from blood, obtained in a trial of the OX40 agonist ivuxolimab. The receptor source for this set is an adult with an advanced solid tumor such as melanoma, head and neck, liver or kidney cancer. Both conserved end residues are part of each CDR3. The order of the fields is V gene, clone size, D gene, J gene, CDR3 protein, CDR3 DNA. D genes are given only for firm matches. Clone size appears in some rows only: once, few, many, or a class for an expanded clone.

TRBV28	once	-	TRBJ2-2	CASSRGLNTGELFF	TGTGCCAGCAGTCGGGGGCTAAACACCGGGGAGCTGTTTTTT
TRBV6-1	-	TRBD2	TRBJ2-1	CASSERSGGLAGVGVGVEQFF	TGTGCCAGCAGTGAAAGGTCAGGGGGACTAGCGGGAGTTGGGGTCGGGGTTGAGCAGTTCTTC
TRBV2	-	TRBD2	TRBJ2-1	CASSDVMGGSSYNEQFF	TGTGCCAGCAGTGATGTTATGGGGGGGAGCTCCTACAATGAGCAGTTCTTC
TRBV27	-	TRBD2	TRBJ2-1	CASRQPGLAGVGEQFF	TGTGCCAGCAGACAACCCGGACTAGCGGGAGTAGGTGAGCAGTTCTTC
TRBV2	-	TRBD2	TRBJ2-7	CASRTGLAGYEQYF	TGTGCCAGCAGAACTGGACTAGCGGGCTACGAGCAGTACTTC
TRBV14	-	TRBD1	TRBJ2-5	CASSQVGQGRETQYF	TGTGCCAGCAGCCAAGTAGGACAGGGGCGAGAGACCCAGTACTTC
TRBV18	once	-	TRBJ2-5	CASSPPGTPQETQYF	TGTGCCAGCTCACCACCCGGGACACCTCAAGAGACCCAGTACTTC
TRBV9	once	-	TRBJ2-3	CASSFNLLRDTQYF	TGTGCCAGCAGCTTCAACCTACTGAGAGATACGCAGTATTTT
TRBV28	-	-	TRBJ2-7	CATLGRYEQYF	TGTGCCACCCTGGGGCGCTACGAGCAGTACTTC
TRBV19	-	-	TRBJ1-5	CASSPFTVGSSLGPQHF	TGTGCCAGTAGCCCCTTTACTGTAGGCTCGTCATTAGGGCCCCAGCATTTT
TRBV5-1	once	TRBD1	TRBJ2-1	CASSPQGAMGVNEQFF	TGCGCCAGCAGCCCACAGGGGGCGATGGGCGTGAATGAGCAGTTCTTC
TRBV5-5	-	TRBD1	TRBJ1-2	CASSPTGVGGYTF	TGTGCCAGCAGCCCTACAGGGGTCGGGGGCTACACCTTC
TRBV6-5	-	TRBD2	TRBJ2-7	CASSQSGSESEQYF	TGTGCCAGCAGTCAAAGCGGGAGTGAGTCCGAGCAGTACTTC
TRBV15	-	-	TRBJ2-5	CATRPASAQETQYF	TGTGCCACCAGGCCGGCTAGCGCTCAAGAGACCCAGTACTTC
TRBV9	-	TRBD2	TRBJ2-7	CASSVGLAGEPGYEQYF	TGTGCCAGCAGCGTGGGACTAGCGGGAGAACCGGGGTACGAGCAGTACTTC
TRBV27	-	-	TRBJ2-2	CASSLSRAGELFF	TGTGCCAGCAGTTTATCCCGAGCCGGGGAGCTGTTTTTT
TRBV11-2	-	-	TRBJ1-1	CASSLRAGTEAFF	TGTGCCAGCAGCTTAAGGGCGGGCACTGAAGCTTTCTTT
TRBV27	-	-	TRBJ2-1	CASSSYGFYNEQFF	TGTGCCAGCAGTTCCTATGGATTTTACAATGAGCAGTTCTTC
TRBV19	few	-	TRBJ1-3	CASKAAGISGNTIYF	TGTGCCAGTAAAGCGGCAGGGATCTCTGGAAACACCATATATTTT
TRBV2	few	-	TRBJ1-2	CASSDRQDRYGYTF	TGTGCCAGCAGTGATCGGCAGGACCGCTATGGCTACACCTTC
TRBV5-1	-	-	TRBJ1-1	CASSLSGTSNTEAFF	TGCGCCAGCAGCCTCTCCGGGACATCGAACACTGAAGCTTTCTTT
TRBV27	-	TRBD2	TRBJ2-7	CASRGGVAGAYEQYF	TGTGCCAGCAGGGGTGGGGTAGCGGGAGCGTATGAGCAGTACTTC
TRBV7-2	-	TRBD2	TRBJ2-5	CASSRRTSGDQETQYF	TGTGCCAGCAGCCGGCGGACTAGCGGGGATCAAGAGACCCAGTACTTC
TRBV4-3	-	-	TRBJ2-7	CASSQDLNSREQYF	TGCGCCAGCAGCCAAGATCTCAACTCGAGGGAGCAGTACTTC
TRBV23-1	-	TRBD1	TRBJ1-3	CASSQSAGGTGPIGSTIYF	TGCGCCAGCAGTCAATCTGCGGGGGGGACAGGCCCCATAGGCTCGACCATATATTTT
TRBV7-8	-	-	TRBJ2-4	CASSLEEAKNIQYF	TGTGCCAGCAGCTTAGAGGAGGCCAAAAACATTCAGTACTTC
TRBV30	-	-	TRBJ2-2	CAWSGFHTGELFF	TGTGCCTGGAGTGGGTTTCACACCGGGGAGCTGTTTTTT
TRBV2	-	-	TRBJ2-7	CASSRVIEYEQYF	TGTGCCAGCAGTAGGGTTATCGAGTACGAGCAGTACTTC
TRBV28	-	-	TRBJ1-2	CASSSQGQGYTF	TGTGCCAGCAGTTCTCAGGGTCAGGGCTACACCTTC
TRBV2	-	-	TRBJ1-6	CASSESRDTRSPLHF	TGTGCCAGCAGTGAAAGTCGAGACACAAGGTCACCCCTCCACTTT
TRBV20-1	-	-	TRBJ2-7	CSARIRREQYF	TGCAGTGCTAGAATCCGCAGAGAGCAGTACTTC
TRBV14	-	TRBD2	TRBJ2-7	CASSRGLAGDGEQYF	TGTGCCAGCAGCAGGGGACTCGCGGGAGACGGCGAGCAGTACTTC
TRBV5-1	once	TRBD2	TRBJ2-7	CASSLAGSGSYEQYF	TGCGCCAGCAGCTTGGCCGGTAGCGGGTCCTACGAGCAGTACTTC
TRBV7-9	-	-	TRBJ1-1	CASSLDMIQARNTEAFF	TGTGCCAGCAGCCTCGATATGATCCAAGCTCGGAACACTGAAGCTTTCTTT
TRBV9	-	TRBD2	TRBJ2-5	CASSTRTSWETQYF	TGTGCCAGCAGCACGCGGACTAGCTGGGAGACCCAGTACTTC
TRBV5-6	-	-	TRBJ2-3	CASHRGGGAPNTQYF	TGTGCCAGCCACAGGGGGGGAGGGGCACCGAATACGCAGTATTTT
TRBV4-1	-	-	TRBJ2-7	CASSQDRWSGSSYEQYF	TGCGCCAGCAGCCAAGATCGGTGGTCAGGGAGCTCCTACGAGCAGTACTTC
TRBV18	-	-	TRBJ1-1	CASSPPGGAAFF	TGTGCCAGCTCACCACCAGGAGGGGCGGCTTTCTTT
TRBV7-3	-	TRBD2	TRBJ2-1	CASSLGLAGHNEQFF	TGTGCCAGCAGCTTGGGACTAGCAGGGCACAATGAGCAGTTCTTC
TRBV4-2	-	-	TRBJ2-5	CASSQMMGLAEETQYF	TGTGCCAGCAGCCAAATGATGGGACTGGCGGAAGAGACCCAGTACTTC
TRBV7-2	-	-	TRBJ2-5	CASSFRANSLGETQYF	TGTGCCAGCAGCTTTAGAGCAAATTCTTTAGGGGAGACCCAGTACTTC
TRBV7-9	-	-	TRBJ1-1	CASSVQTLNTEAFF	TGTGCCAGCAGCGTCCAAACCCTGAACACTGAAGCTTTCTTT
TRBV7-2	-	-	TRBJ2-7	CASSRNRGGPYEQYF	TGTGCCAGCAGCCGAAACAGGGGAGGGCCCTACGAGCAGTACTTC
TRBV18	few	-	TRBJ1-5	CASSPSGENQPQHF	TGTGCCAGCTCACCATCTGGAGAAAATCAGCCCCAGCATTTT
TRBV7-2	-	-	TRBJ1-5	CASSAQGQPQHF	TGTGCCAGCAGCGCCCAGGGTCAGCCCCAGCATTTT
TRBV18	-	-	TRBJ2-1	CASSPSRNEQFF	TGTGCCAGCTCACCATCGAGGAATGAGCAGTTCTTC
TRBV5-1	-	TRBD2	TRBJ2-5	CASSKGTSEETQYF	TGCGCCAGCAGCAAAGGGACTAGTGAAGAGACCCAGTACTTC
TRBV2	-	TRBD2	TRBJ2-3	CASRGGVTSGATDTQYF	TGTGCCAGCAGGGGGGGGGTGACTAGCGGAGCCACAGATACGCAGTATTTT
TRBV4-2	-	-	TRBJ2-5	CASSPGLYGETQYF	TGTGCCAGCAGCCCGGGGTTATACGGGGAGACCCAGTACTTC
TRBV7-3	once	-	TRBJ2-7	CASSSDYEQYF	TGTGCCAGCAGCTCTGACTACGAGCAGTACTTC
TRBV2	once	-	TRBJ2-7	CASSLDSRLDEQYF	TGTGCCAGCAGCCTGGACAGCCGTTTGGACGAGCAGTACTTC
TRBV11-2	-	-	TRBJ1-4	CASSLSDGEKLFF	TGTGCCAGCAGCCTAAGCGATGGGGAAAAACTGTTTTTT
TRBV4-2	-	TRBD2	TRBJ2-7	CASSPWTSSYEQYF	TGTGCCAGCAGCCCATGGACTAGCTCCTACGAGCAGTACTTC